This T cell receptor beta chain stems from a study of shared clonotypes between healthy human individuals. The table came from immunoSEQ multiplex PCR; TCRdb's copy has only in-frame clones and leaves some out. The sample yields 2 million to 2.5 million clones, 85% to 95% seen once. The clonotype comes from a young man in good health. Some clones in this sample may be carry-over from other donors' samples. What was sequenced was naive CD4+ T cells from PBMCs. This sample's subset: CD45RA+ positively selected.

Here the CDR3 DNA reads TGTGCCAGCAGCTTTTCGGGGCGTAATGAGCAGTTCTTC. Its translation is CASSFSGRNEQFF. The chain recombines TRBV11-2 with TRBJ2-1; D may correspond to TRBD1 or TRBD2 (5 bases each). V dropped 3 bases and J dropped 7 bases, with 10 bases sitting between them. The V gene's germline CDR1 is SGHAT and CDR2 FQNNGV. The CDR3 is 13 amino acids.